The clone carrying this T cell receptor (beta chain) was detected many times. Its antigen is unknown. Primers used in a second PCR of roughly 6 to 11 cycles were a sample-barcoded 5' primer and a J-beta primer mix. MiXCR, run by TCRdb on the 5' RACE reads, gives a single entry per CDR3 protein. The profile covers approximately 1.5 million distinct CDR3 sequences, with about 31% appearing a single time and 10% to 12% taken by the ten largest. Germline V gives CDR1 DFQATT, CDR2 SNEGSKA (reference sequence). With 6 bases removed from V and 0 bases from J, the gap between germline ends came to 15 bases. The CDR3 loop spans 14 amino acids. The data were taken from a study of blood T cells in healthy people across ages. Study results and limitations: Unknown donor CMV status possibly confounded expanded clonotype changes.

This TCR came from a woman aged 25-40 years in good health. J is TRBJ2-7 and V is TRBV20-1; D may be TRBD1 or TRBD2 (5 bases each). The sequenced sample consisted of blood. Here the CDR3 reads CSAPPGANSYEQYF. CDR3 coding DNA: TGCAGTGCACCTCCCGGGGCCAACTCCTACGAGCAGTACTTC.